This section outlines one TCR beta chain sequence together with its context. The CDR3 covers 16 residues. The method was immunoSEQ multiplex PCR; TCRdb's version includes in-frame clones alone and lacks a portion of them. The sample consists of nearly 80,000 clones, more than 85% of them appearing once. These data are taken from a study of technical replicates of blood from several donors. This clonotype was sampled from a human donor in good health. What was sequenced was T cells isolated from PBMCs. V gene TRBV21-1 combines with J gene TRBJ2-7; the table gives TRBD2 as D, unverified against the DNA. TRBV21-1 is flagged as a pseudogene. The CDR3 loop reads CASSNPEAGGSYEQYF. CDR3 sequence (DNA): TGTGCCAGCAGCAATCCAGAGGCGGGAGGATCCTACGAGCAGTACTTC.